Listed below are T cell receptor beta chains from one sample, sequenced in a study of T cell changes during pregnancy in multiple sclerosis. TCRdb's table, derived via immunoSEQ multiplex PCR, lists solely in-frame clones and lacks some. The repertoire holds under 50,000 clones, with around 91% as singletons. The sample in question was CD4+ T cells from peripheral blood mononuclear cells, obtained in the second trimester of pregnancy. Receptors originate from a female donor in good health, enrolled as a control in a pregnancy study. CDR3s include the opening cysteine and the closing phenylalanine or tryptophan. Each record gives: D gene, J gene, clone size, V gene, CDR3 protein, CDR3 DNA. The D gene is left open where the match is weak. Clone sizes are given selectively: once, few, many, or a class where the clone is expanded.

D gene: NA
J gene: TRBJ1-1
clone size: NA
V gene: TRBV7-2
CDR3 protein: CASSTRQTNTEAFF
CDR3 DNA: TGTGCCAGCAGCACCCGACAGACGAACACTGAAGCTTTCTTT

D gene: NA
J gene: TRBJ1-1
clone size: NA
V gene: TRBV29-1
CDR3 protein: CSANLGTEAFF
CDR3 DNA: TGCAGCGCTAATCTAGGCACTGAAGCTTTCTTT

D gene: NA
J gene: TRBJ1-5
clone size: NA
V gene: TRBV5-4
CDR3 protein: CASSLQGSNQPQHF
CDR3 DNA: TGTGCCAGCAGCTTACAGGGATCCAATCAGCCCCAGCATTTT

D gene: NA
J gene: TRBJ2-3
clone size: once
V gene: TRBV25-1
CDR3 protein: CASSPATSGYRTDTQYF
CDR3 DNA: TGTGCCAGCAGTCCAGCCACATCAGGGTATCGCACAGATACGCAGTATTTT

D gene: TRBD1
J gene: TRBJ1-2
clone size: NA
V gene: TRBV5-4
CDR3 protein: CASSLVTGALGYTF
CDR3 DNA: TGTGCCAGCAGCCTGGTCACAGGGGCGCTTGGCTACACCTTC

D gene: NA
J gene: TRBJ2-3
clone size: NA
V gene: TRBV9
CDR3 protein: CASSVEQHTDTQYF
CDR3 DNA: TGTGCCAGCAGCGTAGAACAGCACACAGATACGCAGTATTTT

D gene: NA
J gene: TRBJ2-1
clone size: NA
V gene: TRBV7-2
CDR3 protein: CASSLYPAEANEQFF
CDR3 DNA: TGTGCCAGCAGCTTATACCCAGCGGAGGCTAATGAGCAGTTCTTC

D gene: TRBD1
J gene: TRBJ1-6
clone size: NA
V gene: TRBV5-1
CDR3 protein: CASSLETGVGSPLHF
CDR3 DNA: TGCGCCAGCAGCTTGGAGACAGGGGTAGGGTCACCCCTCCACTTT

D gene: TRBD2
J gene: TRBJ2-5
clone size: NA
V gene: TRBV11-2
CDR3 protein: CASSLSTTSGGRLSQYF
CDR3 DNA: TGTGCCAGCAGCCTTTCGACGACTAGCGGGGGGCGTCTGTCCCAGTACTTC

D gene: TRBD1
J gene: TRBJ2-7
clone size: NA
V gene: TRBV7-8
CDR3 protein: CASRERQGTYEQYF
CDR3 DNA: TGTGCCAGCAGGGAGAGACAGGGAACCTACGAGCAGTACTTC

D gene: TRBD1
J gene: TRBJ1-6
clone size: NA
V gene: TRBV7-2
CDR3 protein: CASSLVIRQGNSPLHF
CDR3 DNA: TGTGCCAGCAGCTTAGTTATAAGACAGGGTAATTCACCCCTCCACTTT

D gene: TRBD1
J gene: TRBJ2-5
clone size: NA
V gene: TRBV5-4
CDR3 protein: CASSIQDRGETQYF
CDR3 DNA: TGTGCCAGCAGCATTCAGGACAGGGGGGAGACCCAGTACTTC

D gene: TRBD1
J gene: TRBJ1-2
clone size: NA
V gene: TRBV28
CDR3 protein: CASSRGQVHGYTF
CDR3 DNA: TGTGCCAGCAGTCGGGGACAGGTCCATGGCTACACCTTC

D gene: NA
J gene: TRBJ1-1
clone size: NA
V gene: TRBV27
CDR3 protein: CASSLRQGRVNTEAFF
CDR3 DNA: TGTGCCAGCAGTTTACGGCAGGGCCGGGTGAACACTGAAGCTTTCTTT

D gene: NA
J gene: TRBJ2-7
clone size: once
V gene: TRBV29-1
CDR3 protein: CSVAQAYEQYF
CDR3 DNA: TGCAGCGTTGCACAGGCCTACGAGCAGTACTTC

D gene: NA
J gene: TRBJ1-2
clone size: NA
V gene: TRBV4-2
CDR3 protein: CASSQDLRSLGGGYTF
CDR3 DNA: TGTGCCAGCAGCCAAGATCTACGGTCATTGGGGGGAGGCTACACCTTC

D gene: NA
J gene: TRBJ1-5
clone size: NA
V gene: TRBV30
CDR3 protein: CAWSAGDNQPQHF
CDR3 DNA: TGTGCCTGGAGTGCGGGTGATAATCAGCCCCAGCATTTT

D gene: TRBD2
J gene: TRBJ2-7
clone size: NA
V gene: TRBV11-2
CDR3 protein: CASRTSWYYEQYF
CDR3 DNA: TGTGCCAGCCGGACTAGCTGGTACTACGAGCAGTACTTC

D gene: NA
J gene: TRBJ1-2
clone size: NA
V gene: TRBV5-5
CDR3 protein: CASSSTMQQGYGYTF
CDR3 DNA: TGTGCCAGCAGCTCGACGATGCAACAGGGCTATGGCTACACCTTC

D gene: TRBD1
J gene: TRBJ1-3
clone size: NA
V gene: TRBV5-5
CDR3 protein: CASSNRGPSSGNTIYF
CDR3 DNA: TGTGCCAGCAGCAACAGGGGACCTAGCTCTGGAAACACCATATATTTT

D gene: NA
J gene: TRBJ2-7
clone size: NA
V gene: TRBV29-1
CDR3 protein: CSVSNPTGSYEQYF
CDR3 DNA: TGCAGCGTTTCCAACCCAACAGGCTCCTACGAGCAGTACTTC

D gene: TRBD1
J gene: TRBJ2-2
clone size: NA
V gene: TRBV7-8
CDR3 protein: CASSLVFSRGNGELFF
CDR3 DNA: TGTGCCAGCAGCTTAGTTTTTAGCAGGGGGAACGGGGAGCTGTTTTTT

D gene: NA
J gene: TRBJ1-4
clone size: NA
V gene: TRBV19
CDR3 protein: CASSTGVSEKLFF
CDR3 DNA: TGTGCCAGTAGTACAGGGGTTTCGGAAAAACTGTTTTTT

D gene: NA
J gene: TRBJ1-5
clone size: NA
V gene: TRBV5-5
CDR3 protein: CASSLLAGNQPQHF
CDR3 DNA: TGTGCCAGCAGCTTGTTGGCTGGCAATCAGCCCCAGCATTTT

D gene: TRBD2
J gene: TRBJ2-1
clone size: NA
V gene: TRBV2
CDR3 protein: CASRGLAGGYNEQFF
CDR3 DNA: TGTGCCAGCAGGGGACTAGCGGGGGGGTACAATGAGCAGTTCTTC

D gene: NA
J gene: TRBJ1-2
clone size: NA
V gene: TRBV9
CDR3 protein: CASSQGASKDYGYTF
CDR3 DNA: TGTGCCAGCAGCCAAGGGGCCTCCAAGGACTATGGCTACACCTTC

D gene: NA
J gene: TRBJ2-3
clone size: NA
V gene: TRBV5-4
CDR3 protein: CASSPGGLGGTDTQYF
CDR3 DNA: TGTGCCAGCAGCCCCGGGGGGCTCGGGGGTACAGATACGCAGTATTTT

D gene: TRBD1
J gene: TRBJ2-7
clone size: NA
V gene: TRBV9
CDR3 protein: CASSAYDRDYEQYF
CDR3 DNA: TGTGCCAGCAGCGCCTACGACAGGGACTACGAGCAGTACTTC

D gene: NA
J gene: TRBJ1-2
clone size: NA
V gene: TRBV7-6
CDR3 protein: CASSLSGEGKGYTF
CDR3 DNA: TGTGCCAGCAGCTTAAGTGGCGAGGGAAAGGGCTACACCTTC

D gene: NA
J gene: TRBJ1-1
clone size: NA
V gene: TRBV4-1
CDR3 protein: CASSHVGREKNTEAFF
CDR3 DNA: TGCGCCAGCAGCCATGTAGGGAGGGAAAAGAACACTGAAGCTTTCTTT

D gene: TRBD2
J gene: TRBJ2-7
clone size: once
V gene: TRBV19
CDR3 protein: CASSIDAGDLAGLLF
CDR3 DNA: TGTGCCAGTAGTATAGATGCCGGGGACCTAGCGGGACTTCTGTTC

D gene: TRBD1
J gene: TRBJ2-1
clone size: NA
V gene: TRBV19
CDR3 protein: CASSRTGGGDEQFF
CDR3 DNA: TGTGCCAGTAGTAGGACAGGGGGCGGGGATGAGCAGTTCTTC

D gene: NA
J gene: TRBJ1-5
clone size: NA
V gene: TRBV7-9
CDR3 protein: CASSLTGQHNQPQHF
CDR3 DNA: TGTGCCAGCAGCTTAACAGGGCAGCACAATCAGCCCCAGCATTTT

D gene: NA
J gene: TRBJ1-5
clone size: NA
V gene: TRBV5-6
CDR3 protein: CASSLAGLNQPQHF
CDR3 DNA: TGTGCCAGCAGCTTGGCGGGACTGAATCAGCCCCAGCATTTT

D gene: TRBD1
J gene: TRBJ2-7
clone size: NA
V gene: TRBV19
CDR3 protein: CASSTGGTYEQYF
CDR3 DNA: TGTGCCAGTAGTACAGGGGGAACTTACGAGCAGTACTTC

D gene: NA
J gene: TRBJ1-4
clone size: NA
V gene: TRBV19
CDR3 protein: CASSTTRISAHEKLFF
CDR3 DNA: TGTGCCAGTAGTACGACTCGGATTTCGGCGCATGAAAAACTGTTTTTT

D gene: NA
J gene: TRBJ2-4
clone size: NA
V gene: TRBV4-2
CDR3 protein: CASSQDATGGQQDIQYF
CDR3 DNA: TGTGCCAGCAGCCAAGATGCGACGGGGGGCCAGCAAGACATTCAGTACTTC

D gene: NA
J gene: TRBJ1-4
clone size: NA
V gene: TRBV6-5
CDR3 protein: CASSYSGQGSEKLFF
CDR3 DNA: TGTGCCAGCAGTTACTCCGGGCAGGGGAGTGAAAAACTGTTTTTT

D gene: TRBD1
J gene: TRBJ1-1
clone size: NA
V gene: TRBV19
CDR3 protein: CASSQADRDTEAFF
CDR3 DNA: TGTGCCAGTAGTCAAGCGGACAGGGACACTGAAGCTTTCTTT

D gene: NA
J gene: TRBJ1-4
clone size: NA
V gene: TRBV4-2
CDR3 protein: CASQGPGEKLFF
CDR3 DNA: TGTGCCAGCCAGGGGCCCGGTGAAAAACTGTTTTTT

D gene: TRBD1
J gene: TRBJ2-1
clone size: NA
V gene: TRBV10-3
CDR3 protein: CAISGPTGAGRDEQFF
CDR3 DNA: TGTGCCATCAGTGGTCCTACAGGGGCCGGACGGGATGAGCAGTTCTTC

D gene: NA
J gene: TRBJ1-1
clone size: few
V gene: TRBV5-6
CDR3 protein: CASSFIAARGTEAFF
CDR3 DNA: TGTGCCAGCAGCTTTATTGCGGCCAGGGGCACTGAAGCTTTCTTT

D gene: NA
J gene: TRBJ2-7
clone size: NA
V gene: TRBV6-5
CDR3 protein: CASSYSSGPYEQYF
CDR3 DNA: TGTGCCAGCAGTTACTCTAGCGGACCCTACGAGCAGTACTTC

D gene: TRBD1
J gene: TRBJ2-7
clone size: NA
V gene: TRBV2
CDR3 protein: CASVTGGKTYEQYF
CDR3 DNA: TGTGCCAGCGTAACAGGGGGCAAAACCTACGAGCAGTACTTC

D gene: NA
J gene: TRBJ2-1
clone size: NA
V gene: TRBV9
CDR3 protein: CASSVEASLNEQFF
CDR3 DNA: TGTGCCAGCAGCGTAGAGGCTAGCCTAAATGAGCAGTTCTTC

D gene: TRBD1
J gene: TRBJ1-2
clone size: NA
V gene: TRBV6-6
CDR3 protein: CASYSRTGRDGYTF
CDR3 DNA: TGTGCCAGCTATAGTCGGACAGGGAGAGATGGCTACACCTTC

D gene: NA
J gene: TRBJ1-5
clone size: NA
V gene: TRBV5-1
CDR3 protein: CASSPGSVNQPQHF
CDR3 DNA: TGCGCCAGCAGCCCAGGGTCTGTCAATCAGCCCCAGCATTTT

D gene: NA
J gene: TRBJ2-5
clone size: NA
V gene: TRBV21-1
CDR3 protein: CASSDLQGPQETQYF
CDR3 DNA: TGTGCCAGCAGCGACCTACAGGGGCCCCAAGAGACCCAGTACTTC

D gene: TRBD2
J gene: TRBJ2-5
clone size: NA
V gene: TRBV7-2
CDR3 protein: CASNKPGLAGETQYF
CDR3 DNA: TGTGCCAGCAATAAGCCGGGACTAGCGGGGGAGACCCAGTACTTC

D gene: NA
J gene: TRBJ2-1
clone size: once
V gene: TRBV6-1
CDR3 protein: CASSEDGPYNEQFF
CDR3 DNA: TGTGCCAGCAGTGAAGACGGTCCCTACAATGAGCAGTTCTTC

D gene: NA
J gene: TRBJ2-6
clone size: NA
V gene: TRBV5-4
CDR3 protein: CASSLSAGAGANVLTF
CDR3 DNA: TGTGCCAGCAGCTTGTCTGCAGGGGCTGGGGCCAACGTCCTGACTTTC